The clone carrying this TCR beta chain has more than one count but fewer than ten. Mouse gene names and germline throughout. The read stops 4 residues short of the end of the CDR3; the missing end is completed from the germline J gene. The sample comes from a study of CD8+ T cells in alopecia areata. For the study at large: Grafts of skin from C3H/HeJ donors aged about 6-13 months with spontaneous alopecia went to female C3H/HeJ mice aged roughly 7-11 weeks.

Germline V gene data show CDR1 as FNHDT and CDR2 as SITEND (reference sequence). With 2 bases removed from V and 2 bases from J, the gap between germline ends came to 11 bases. This CDR3 is built from 14 residues. Following RNA extraction, reverse transcription yielded cDNA that acted as the sequencing template. Assay: immunoSEQ multiplex PCR; the TCRdb copy retains only in-frame clones and omits some. The sample contains more than 90,000 clones, none occurring once; roughly a fifth lies in the top ten. This TCR derives from a C3H/HeJ mouse with alopecia areata. Strain haplotype (MHC): H2-k. The chain recombines TRBV19 with TRBJ2-7; D might be TRBD1 (7 bases). Sequencing used lesional skin. The CDR3 protein is CASSIEGAPYEQYF. The DNA read from the CDR3 is TGTGCCAGCAGTATTGAGGGGGCCCCCTAT.